Listed below are T cell receptor beta chains from one sample, sequenced in a study of blood T cell repertoires in COVID-19. Sequencing was performed with immunoSEQ multiplex PCR; in TCRdb, only in-frame clones are kept and a portion is missing. The top ten hold 12% of the sample, which has 150,000 to 200,000 clones, about 81% seen once. Material for sequencing was peripheral blood. Receptors originate from a woman of 80 years or more with COVID-19, enrolled during active disease. CDR3s include the opening cysteine and the closing phenylalanine or tryptophan. A D gene is named only where the DNA matches it firmly. Size is stated for part of the rows, as once, few or many counts, or as a class when the clone is expanded.

TRBV2	TRBJ2-1	-	-	TGTGCCAGCAGCAAACTCGTTAGCTCCTACAATGAGCAGTTCTTC	CASSKLVSSYNEQFF
TRBV2	TRBJ1-4	TRBD1	-	TGTGCCAGCAGTGTGATTACAGGGGGCAGGGAAAAACTGTTTTTT	CASSVITGGREKLFF
TRBV6-2/TRBV6-3	TRBJ2-7	-	-	TGTGCCAGCAGTTACTCAAAGGCGGGGGAGCAGTACTTC	CASSYSKAGEQYF
TRBV10-3	TRBJ2-3	-	few	TGTGCCATCAGTGAATGGCTAGCGATCACAGATACGCAGTATTTT	CAISEWLAITDTQYF
TRBV24-1	TRBJ1-5	TRBD1	once	TGTGCCACCAGTGATTCGCGGACAGGGGGCCCCCTCGGTCAGCCCCAGCATTTT	CATSDSRTGGPLGQPQHF
TRBV2	TRBJ2-4	-	-	TGTGCCAGCAGTCCCAGGGGTACCCTAGCCAAAAACATTCAGTACTTC	CASSPRGTLAKNIQYF
TRBV4-1	TRBJ2-1	-	-	TGCGCCAGCAGCCAAGGGGCAGGGGACAATGAGCAGTTCTTC	CASSQGAGDNEQFF
TRBV29-1	TRBJ1-1	TRBD1	-	TGCAGCGTTGAGGGTGGACAGGGTTATGCTGAAGCTTTCTTT	CSVEGGQGYAEAFF
TRBV10-3	TRBJ2-1	TRBD2	-	TGTGCCATCACCTCGACTAGCGATTCCTACAATGAGCAGTTCTTC	CAITSTSDSYNEQFF
TRBV5-1	TRBJ2-1	-	few	TGCGCCAGCAGCTCCACAGGGAGCAATGAGCAGTTCTTC	CASSSTGSNEQFF
TRBV18	TRBJ2-5	-	-	TGTGCCAGCTCATCCGGGACTCTCCAAGAGACCCAGTACTTC	CASSSGTLQETQYF
TRBV5-5	TRBJ2-3	TRBD1	-	TGTGCCAGCAGCCCAGGGACAGCTTTCACAGATACGCAGTATTTT	CASSPGTAFTDTQYF
TRBV14	TRBJ2-5	-	-	TGTGCCAGCAGCCAAGGACAGTTGGAGACCCAGTACTTC	CASSQGQLETQYF
TRBV3-1/TRBV3-2	TRBJ2-3	TRBD2	-	TGTGCCAGCAGCCAACTAGCGGGAGCTTTCACAGATACGCAGTATTTT	CASSQLAGAFTDTQYF
TRBV28	TRBJ1-2	TRBD1	-	TGTGCCAGCAGTAAGGGACAGGGGAATGGCTACACCTTC	CASSKGQGNGYTF
TRBV19	TRBJ1-2	-	once	TGTGCCAGTAACCCCCAAGTCGGTTTTGGCTACACCTTC	CASNPQVGFGYTF
TRBV7-2	TRBJ2-1	TRBD1	-	TGTGCCAGCAGCCCAGGACAGGTCAATGAGCAGTTCTTC	CASSPGQVNEQFF